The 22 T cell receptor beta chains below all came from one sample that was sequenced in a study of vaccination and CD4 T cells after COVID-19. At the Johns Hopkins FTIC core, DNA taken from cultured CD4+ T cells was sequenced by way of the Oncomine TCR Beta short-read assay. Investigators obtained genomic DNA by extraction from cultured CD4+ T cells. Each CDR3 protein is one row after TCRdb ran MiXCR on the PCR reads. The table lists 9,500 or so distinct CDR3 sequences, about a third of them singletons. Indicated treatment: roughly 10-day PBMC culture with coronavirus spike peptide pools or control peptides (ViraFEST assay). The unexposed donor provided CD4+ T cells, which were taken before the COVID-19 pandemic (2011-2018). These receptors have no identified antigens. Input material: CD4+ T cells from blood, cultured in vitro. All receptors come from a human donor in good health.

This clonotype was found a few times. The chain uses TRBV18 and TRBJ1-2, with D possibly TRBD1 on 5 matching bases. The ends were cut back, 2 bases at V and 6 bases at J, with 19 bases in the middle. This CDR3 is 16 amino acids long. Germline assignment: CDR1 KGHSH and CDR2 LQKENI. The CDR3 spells CASSPGGRSGADGYTF. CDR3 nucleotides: TGTGCCAGCTCACCAGGTGGCAGGTCCGGGGCGGATGGCTACACCTTC.

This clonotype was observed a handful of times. For the CDR3, the DNA is TGCAGTGCTAGAGAATCAGGGCTGCAGCCCCAGCATTTT. It specifies CSARESGLQPQHF. The genes are TRBV20-1 and TRBJ1-5; tentative D call: TRBD1 (5 bases). The CDR3 runs 13 residues. Trimming shortened V by 0 bases and J by 7 bases, and 10 bases separated the two germline ends. The germline CDR1 and CDR2 sequences are DFQATT and SNEGSKA (reference sequence).

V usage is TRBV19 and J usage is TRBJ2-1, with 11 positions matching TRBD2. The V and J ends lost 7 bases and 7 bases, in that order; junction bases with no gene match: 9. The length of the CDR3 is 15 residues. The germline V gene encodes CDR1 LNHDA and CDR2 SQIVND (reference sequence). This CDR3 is CASTPSASGRNEQFF. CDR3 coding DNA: TGTGCCAGTACCCCCTCAGCTAGCGGGAGGAATGAGCAGTTCTTC.

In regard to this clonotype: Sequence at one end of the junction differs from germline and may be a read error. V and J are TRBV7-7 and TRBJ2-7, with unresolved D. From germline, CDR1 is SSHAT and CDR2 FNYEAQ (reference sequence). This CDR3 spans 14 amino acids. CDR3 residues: CASSPDWSSYEQYF. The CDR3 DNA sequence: TGTGCTAGCAGCCCCGACTGGAGCTCCTACGAGCAGTACTTC.

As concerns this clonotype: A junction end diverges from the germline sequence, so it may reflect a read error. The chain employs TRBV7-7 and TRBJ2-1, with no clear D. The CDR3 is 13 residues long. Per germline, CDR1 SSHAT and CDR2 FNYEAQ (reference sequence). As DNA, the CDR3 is TGTGCTAGCAGCAGCAACTACTACAATGAGCAGTTCTTC. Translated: CASSSNYYNEQFF.

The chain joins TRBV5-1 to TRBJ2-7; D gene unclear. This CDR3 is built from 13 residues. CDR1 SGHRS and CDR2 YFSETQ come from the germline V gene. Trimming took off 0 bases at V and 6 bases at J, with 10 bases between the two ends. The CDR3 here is CASSLEAVGEQYF. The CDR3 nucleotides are TGCGCCAGCAGCTTGGAGGCAGTCGGCGAGCAGTACTTC. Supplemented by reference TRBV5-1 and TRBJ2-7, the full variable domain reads KAGVTQTPRYLIKTRGQQVTLSCSPISGHRSVSWYQQTPGQGLQFLFEYFSETQRNKGNFPGRFSGRQFSNSRSEMNVSTLELGDSALYLCASSLEAVGEQYFGPGTRLTVT.

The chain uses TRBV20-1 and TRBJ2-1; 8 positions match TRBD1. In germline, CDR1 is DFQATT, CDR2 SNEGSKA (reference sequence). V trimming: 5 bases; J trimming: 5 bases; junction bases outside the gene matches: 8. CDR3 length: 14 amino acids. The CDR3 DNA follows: TGCAGTGCTCCCCCCCAGGGGGCCAACAATGAGCAGTTCTTC. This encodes CSAPPQGANNEQFF.

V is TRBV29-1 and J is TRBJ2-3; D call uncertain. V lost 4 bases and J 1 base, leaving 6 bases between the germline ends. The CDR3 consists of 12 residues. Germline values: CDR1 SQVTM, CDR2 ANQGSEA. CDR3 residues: CSVGRGTDTQYF. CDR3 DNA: TGCAGCGTTGGACGGGGCACAGATACGCAGTATTTT.

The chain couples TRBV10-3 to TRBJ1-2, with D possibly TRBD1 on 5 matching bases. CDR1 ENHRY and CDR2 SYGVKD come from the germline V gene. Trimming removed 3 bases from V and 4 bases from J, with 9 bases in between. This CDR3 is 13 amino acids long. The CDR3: CAISEGVGYGYTF. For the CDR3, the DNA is TGTGCCATCAGTGAAGGGGTAGGCTATGGCTACACCTTC.

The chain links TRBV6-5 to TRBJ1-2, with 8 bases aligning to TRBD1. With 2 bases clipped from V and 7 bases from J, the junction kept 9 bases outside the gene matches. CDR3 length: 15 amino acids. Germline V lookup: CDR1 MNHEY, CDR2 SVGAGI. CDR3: CASSYSGQGAGGYTF. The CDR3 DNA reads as TGTGCCAGCAGTTACAGCGGGCAGGGGGCTGGTGGCTACACCTTC.

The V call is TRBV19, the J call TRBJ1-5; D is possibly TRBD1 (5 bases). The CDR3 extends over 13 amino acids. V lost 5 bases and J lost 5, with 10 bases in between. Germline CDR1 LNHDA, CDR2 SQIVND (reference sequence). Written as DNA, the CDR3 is TGTGCCAGTAGTCGGGGCGTACATCAGCCCCAGCATTTT. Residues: CASSRGVHQPQHF.

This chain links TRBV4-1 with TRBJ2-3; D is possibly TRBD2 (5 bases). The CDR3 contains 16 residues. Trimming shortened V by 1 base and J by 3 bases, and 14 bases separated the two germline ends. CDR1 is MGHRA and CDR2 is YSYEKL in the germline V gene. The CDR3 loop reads CASSQAPSSNTDTQYF. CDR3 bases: TGCGCCAGCAGCCAAGCGCCATCTAGCAATACAGATACGCAGTATTTT.

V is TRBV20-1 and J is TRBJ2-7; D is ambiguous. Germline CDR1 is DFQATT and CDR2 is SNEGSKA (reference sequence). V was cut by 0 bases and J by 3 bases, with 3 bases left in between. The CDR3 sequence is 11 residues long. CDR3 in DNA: TGCAGTGCTAGAGAGGACTACGAGCAGTACTTC. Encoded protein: CSAREDYEQYF.

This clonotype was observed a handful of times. CDR3 residues: CASSEAVTGDYGYTF. The CDR3 DNA sequence: TGTGCCAGCAGTGAAGCCGTCACAGGGGACTATGGCTACACCTTC. V is TRBV6-1 and J is TRBJ1-2, with TRBD1 identical over 7 bases. The CDR3 is 15 residues long. After removal of 0 bases from V and 3 bases from J, the junction contained 4 bases not matched to a gene. Germline CDR1 and CDR2: MNHNS and SASEGT.

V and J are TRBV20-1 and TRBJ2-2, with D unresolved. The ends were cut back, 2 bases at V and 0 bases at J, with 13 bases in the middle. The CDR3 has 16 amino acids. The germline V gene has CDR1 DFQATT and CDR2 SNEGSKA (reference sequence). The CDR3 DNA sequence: TGCAGTGCTAGAATGGCAGGCGTACCGAACACCGGGGAGCTGTTTTTT. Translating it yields CSARMAGVPNTGELFF.

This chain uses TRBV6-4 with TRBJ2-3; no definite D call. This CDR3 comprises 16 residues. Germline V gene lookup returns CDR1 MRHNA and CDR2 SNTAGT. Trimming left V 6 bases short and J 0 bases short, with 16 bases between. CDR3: CASRGPRKPSTDTQYF. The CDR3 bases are TGTGCCAGCAGAGGCCCTAGAAAACCTAGCACAGATACGCAGTATTTT.

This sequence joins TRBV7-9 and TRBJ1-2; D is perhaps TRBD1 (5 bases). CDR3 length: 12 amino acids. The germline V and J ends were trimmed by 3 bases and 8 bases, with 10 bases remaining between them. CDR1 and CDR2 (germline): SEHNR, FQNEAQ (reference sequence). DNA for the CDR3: TGTGCCAGCAGCTTCAGGGATGGAGGCTACACCTTC. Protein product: CASSFRDGGYTF.

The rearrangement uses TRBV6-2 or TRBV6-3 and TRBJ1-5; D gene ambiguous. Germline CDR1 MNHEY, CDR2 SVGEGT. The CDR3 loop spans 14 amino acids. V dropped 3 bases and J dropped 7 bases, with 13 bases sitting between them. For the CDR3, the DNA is TGTGCCAGCAGTTATGGTTCGGGTAACCAGCCCCAGCATTTT. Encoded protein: CASSYGSGNQPQHF.

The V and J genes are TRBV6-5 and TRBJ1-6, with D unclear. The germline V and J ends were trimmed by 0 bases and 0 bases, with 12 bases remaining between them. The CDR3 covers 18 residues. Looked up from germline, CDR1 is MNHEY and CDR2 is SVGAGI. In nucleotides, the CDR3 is TGTGCCAGCAGTTACTCGTTAAAGGGCAGCTCCTATAATTCACCCCTCCACTTT. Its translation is CASSYSLKGSSYNSPLHF.

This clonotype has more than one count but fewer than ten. DNA of the CDR3: TGTGCCACCAGCAGAGACGAGACTAGCGGGAGGGCCGTGTCAGAGACCCAGTACTTC. This sequence encodes CATSRDETSGRAVSETQYF. The rearrangement uses TRBV15 and TRBJ2-5, with 14 bases lining up with TRBD2. The trim removed 0 bases at V and 4 bases at J, leaving 10 bases unmatched. The CDR3 totals 19 residues. The germline gives CDR1 LNHNV, CDR2 YYDKDF (reference sequence).

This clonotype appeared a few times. CDR3 loop: CASSYSAGGDYGYTF. The CDR3, as DNA: TGTGCCAGCAGTTACTCAGCGGGGGGCGACTATGGCTACACCTTC. The V and J genes are TRBV6-2 or TRBV6-3 and TRBJ1-2; possibly TRBD1 for D (6 bases). Deletions cut 0 bases from V and 3 bases from J, with 11 bases between. There are 15 residues in the CDR3. Per the germline V gene, CDR1 is MNHEY and CDR2 is SVGEGT.

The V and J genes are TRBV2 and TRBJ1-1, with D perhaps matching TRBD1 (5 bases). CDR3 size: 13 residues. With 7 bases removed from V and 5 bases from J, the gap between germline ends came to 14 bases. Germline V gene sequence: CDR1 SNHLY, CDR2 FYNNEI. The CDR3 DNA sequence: TGTGCCAGCACCCTAATGGGGGATACTGAAGCTTTCTTT. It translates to CASTLMGDTEAFF. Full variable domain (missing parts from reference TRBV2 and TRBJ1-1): EPEVTQTPSHQVTQMGQEVILRCVPISNHLYFYWYRQILGQKVEFLVSFYNNEISEKSEIFDDQFSVERPDGSNFTLKIRSTKLEDSAMYFCASTLMGDTEAFFGQGTRLTVV.